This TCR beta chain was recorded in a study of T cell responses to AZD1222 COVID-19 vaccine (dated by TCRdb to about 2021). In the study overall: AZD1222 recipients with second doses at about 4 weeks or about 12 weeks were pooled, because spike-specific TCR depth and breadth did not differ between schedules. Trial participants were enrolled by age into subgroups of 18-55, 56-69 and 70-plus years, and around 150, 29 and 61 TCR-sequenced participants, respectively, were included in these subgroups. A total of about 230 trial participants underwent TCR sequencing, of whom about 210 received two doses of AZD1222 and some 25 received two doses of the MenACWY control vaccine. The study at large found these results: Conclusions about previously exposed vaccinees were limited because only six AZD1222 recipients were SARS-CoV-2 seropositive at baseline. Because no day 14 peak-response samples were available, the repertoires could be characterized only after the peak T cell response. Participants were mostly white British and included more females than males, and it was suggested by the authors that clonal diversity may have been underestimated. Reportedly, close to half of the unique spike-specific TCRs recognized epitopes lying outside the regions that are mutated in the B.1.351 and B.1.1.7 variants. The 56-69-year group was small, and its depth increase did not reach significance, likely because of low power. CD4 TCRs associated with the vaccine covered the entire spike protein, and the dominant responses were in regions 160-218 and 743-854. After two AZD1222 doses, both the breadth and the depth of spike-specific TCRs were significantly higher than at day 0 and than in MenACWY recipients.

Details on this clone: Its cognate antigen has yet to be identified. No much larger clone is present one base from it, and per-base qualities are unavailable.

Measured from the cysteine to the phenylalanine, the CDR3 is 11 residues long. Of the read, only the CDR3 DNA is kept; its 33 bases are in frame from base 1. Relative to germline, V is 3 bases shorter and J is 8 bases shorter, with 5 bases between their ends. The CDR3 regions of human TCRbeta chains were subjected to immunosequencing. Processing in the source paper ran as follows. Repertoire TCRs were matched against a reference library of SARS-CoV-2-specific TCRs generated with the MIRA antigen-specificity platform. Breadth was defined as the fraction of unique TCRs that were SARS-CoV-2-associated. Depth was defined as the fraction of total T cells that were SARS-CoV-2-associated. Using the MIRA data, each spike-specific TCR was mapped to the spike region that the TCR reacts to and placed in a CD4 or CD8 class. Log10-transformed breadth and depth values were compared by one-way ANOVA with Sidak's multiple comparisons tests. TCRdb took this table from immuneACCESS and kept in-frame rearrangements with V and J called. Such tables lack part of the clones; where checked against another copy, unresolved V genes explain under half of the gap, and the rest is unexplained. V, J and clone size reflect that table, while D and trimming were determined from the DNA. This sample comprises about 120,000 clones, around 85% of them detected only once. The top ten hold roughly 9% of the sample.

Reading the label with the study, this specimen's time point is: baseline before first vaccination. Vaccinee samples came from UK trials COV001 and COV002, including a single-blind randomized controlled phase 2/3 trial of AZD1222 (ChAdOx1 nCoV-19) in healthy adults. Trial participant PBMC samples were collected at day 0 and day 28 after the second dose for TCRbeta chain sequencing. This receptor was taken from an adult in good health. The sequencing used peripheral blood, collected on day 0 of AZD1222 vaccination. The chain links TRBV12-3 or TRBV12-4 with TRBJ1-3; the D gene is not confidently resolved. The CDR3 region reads CASSFGDTIYF. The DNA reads TGTGCCAGCAGTTTTGGCGACACCATATATTTT.